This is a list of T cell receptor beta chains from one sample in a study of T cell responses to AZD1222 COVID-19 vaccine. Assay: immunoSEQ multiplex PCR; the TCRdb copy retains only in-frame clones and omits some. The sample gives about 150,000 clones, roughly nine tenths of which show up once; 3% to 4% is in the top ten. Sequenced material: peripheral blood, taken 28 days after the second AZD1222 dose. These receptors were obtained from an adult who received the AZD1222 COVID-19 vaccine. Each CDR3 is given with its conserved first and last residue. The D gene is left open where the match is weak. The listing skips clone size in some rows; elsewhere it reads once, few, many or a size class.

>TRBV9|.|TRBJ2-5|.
TGTGCCAGCAGCGGACAGTCGTACCAAGAGACCCAGTACTTC
CASSGQSYQETQYF
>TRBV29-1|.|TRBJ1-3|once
TGCAGCGTTGAAGAGGGGGATTGGGGGCTCGGTTACACCATATATTTT
CSVEEGDWGLGYTIYF
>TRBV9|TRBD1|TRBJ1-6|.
TGTGCCAGCAGCGGACGGGACAGCAGCTCCTATAATTCACCCCTCCACTTT
CASSGRDSSSYNSPLHF
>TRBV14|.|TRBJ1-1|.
TGTGCCAGCAGCCAAGACTCGTCCCAGAGGGGTGCTTTCTTT
CASSQDSSQRGAFF
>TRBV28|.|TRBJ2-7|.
TGTGCCAGCAGTTTATTTCGGCGGCCCTCCTACGAGCAGTACTTC
CASSLFRRPSYEQYF
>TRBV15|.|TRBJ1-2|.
TGTGCCACCAACGAACCCGGGGTAAGAGATGGCTACACCTTC
CATNEPGVRDGYTF
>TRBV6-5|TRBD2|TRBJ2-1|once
TGTGCCAGCAACAAACTAGCGGGAGTCAATGAGCAGTTCTTC
CASNKLAGVNEQFF
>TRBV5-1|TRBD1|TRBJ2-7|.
TGCGCCAGCAGCACTGGGACAGGGTACGAGCAGTACTTC
CASSTGTGYEQYF
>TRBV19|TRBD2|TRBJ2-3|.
TGTGCCAGTAGTATGAGTAGCGGGAGACCAGATACGCAGTATTTT
CASSMSSGRPDTQYF
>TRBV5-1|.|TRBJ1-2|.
TGCGCCAGCAGCTTCGGTGAGGAGTATGGCTACACCTTC
CASSFGEEYGYTF
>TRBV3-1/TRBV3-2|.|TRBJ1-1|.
TGTGCCAGCAGCCAGGGGGAGAACACTGAAGCTTTCTTT
CASSQGENTEAFF
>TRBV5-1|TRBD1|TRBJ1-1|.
TGCGCCAGCAGCTCCCCCCAGGGACAGGGGGTCCCTGAAGCTTTCTTT
CASSSPQGQGVPEAFF
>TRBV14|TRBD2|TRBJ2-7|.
TGTGCCAGCACCCACCTGGCTAGCGGGCACGAGCAGTACTTC
CASTHLASGHEQYF
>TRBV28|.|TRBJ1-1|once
TGTGCCAGCAGTTTGGGGGGGTATAATGAAGCTTTCTTT
CASSLGGYNEAFF
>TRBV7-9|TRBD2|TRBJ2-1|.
TGTGCCAGCACTCGGCGGGGGAGAGGGAGCGCGAAAACTTACTACAATGAGCAGTTCTTC
CASTRRGRGSAKTYYNEQFF
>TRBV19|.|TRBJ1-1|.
TGTGCCAGTAGTCCCCGACGGAGGCTGAACACTGAAGCTTTCTTT
CASSPRRRLNTEAFF
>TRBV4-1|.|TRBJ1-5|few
TGCGCCAGCAGCCAAGCTCCGGGGAAAGTTAGTCAGCCCCAGCATTTT
CASSQAPGKVSQPQHF
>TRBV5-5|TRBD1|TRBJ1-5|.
TGTGCCAGCAGCTCGGGCGGCCAGGGGGTTAGACATCAGCCCCAGCATTTT
CASSSGGQGVRHQPQHF
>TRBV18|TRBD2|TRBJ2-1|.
TGTGCCAGCTCAACAAGCGGGAGGGCTAACAATGAGCAGTTCTTC
CASSTSGRANNEQFF
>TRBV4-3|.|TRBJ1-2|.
TGCGCCAGCAGCCAAGATGAAGGGTTTGGCTACACCTTC
CASSQDEGFGYTF
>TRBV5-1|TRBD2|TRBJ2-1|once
TGCGCCAGCAGCTTGGCCGGGACTACAAACTACAATGAGCAGTTCTTC
CASSLAGTTNYNEQFF
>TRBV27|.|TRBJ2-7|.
TGTGCCAGCAGTTCCTACCGGGGGAACGACTACGAGCAGTACTTC
CASSSYRGNDYEQYF
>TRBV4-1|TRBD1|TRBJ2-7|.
TGCGCCAGCAGCCCTGGACAGGGAGGCACCTACGAGCAGTACTTC
CASSPGQGGTYEQYF
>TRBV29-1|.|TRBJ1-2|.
TGCAGCGTCCAAGGACAGATGTATGGCTACACCTTC
CSVQGQMYGYTF
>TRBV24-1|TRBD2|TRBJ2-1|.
TGTGCCACCAGTGACCACCAGGGACTAGCAGGCTACAATGAGCAGTTCTTC
CATSDHQGLAGYNEQFF
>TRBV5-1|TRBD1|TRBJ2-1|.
TGCGCCAGCAGCACCCAGACAGGGGATAGCTCCTACAATGAGCAGTTCTTC
CASSTQTGDSSYNEQFF
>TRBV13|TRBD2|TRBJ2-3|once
TGTGCCAGCAGCCATTGGCGGGAGGCGGGCACAGATACGCAGTATTTT
CASSHWREAGTDTQYF
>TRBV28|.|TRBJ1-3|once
TGTGCCAGCACCCCGACAGTCTCTGGAAACACCATATATTTT
CASTPTVSGNTIYF
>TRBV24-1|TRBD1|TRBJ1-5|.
TGTGCCACCAGTGATTCGCAGGGGGCGAGCAATCAGCCCCAGCATTTT
CATSDSQGASNQPQHF
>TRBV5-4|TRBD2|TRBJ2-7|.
TGTGCCAGCAGCTTGAATAGCGGGAGGGTAGGACGGTACGAGCAGTACTTC
CASSLNSGRVGRYEQYF
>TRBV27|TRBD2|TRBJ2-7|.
TGTGCCAGCAGTTCGAGCCCGGGACTAGCGCTCTCCGAGCAGTACTTC
CASSSSPGLALSEQYF
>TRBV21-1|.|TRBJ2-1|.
TGTGCCAGCAGCAAAGGGGGCAGCCCCATCAGCTCCTACAATGAGCAGTTCTTC
CASSKGGSPISSYNEQFF
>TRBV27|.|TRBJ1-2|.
TGTGCCAGCAAGAATCTGACAGGCGGGGGCTACACCTTC
CASKNLTGGGYTF
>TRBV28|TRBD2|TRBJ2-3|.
TGTGCCAGCAGTCTCCTAGCGGGGCGGGACGGGGTTACGCAGTATTTT
CASSLLAGRDGVTQYF
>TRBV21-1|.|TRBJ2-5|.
TGTGCCAGCAGCAAAGCTCGCAGGGTAGAGACCCAGTACTTC
CASSKARRVETQYF
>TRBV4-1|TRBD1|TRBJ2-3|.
TGCGCCAGCAGCCAAGATCAAGGGGGCGCAGGCGATACGCAGTATTTT
CASSQDQGGAGDTQYF
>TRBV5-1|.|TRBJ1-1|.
TGCGCCAGCAGCTTGGCCGGAGGTTTTGAAGCTTTCTTT
CASSLAGGFEAFF
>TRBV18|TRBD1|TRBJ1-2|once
TGTGCCAGCTCACCATCGCCAGGGGGTAACTATGGCTACACCTTC
CASSPSPGGNYGYTF
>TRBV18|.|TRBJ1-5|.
TGTGCCAGCTCACTGTTCCCTGCTCAGCCCCAGCATTTT
CASSLFPAQPQHF
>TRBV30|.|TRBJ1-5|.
TGTGCCTGGAGTGTAGTTCAGGGCGATCAGCCCCAGCATTTT
CAWSVVQGDQPQHF
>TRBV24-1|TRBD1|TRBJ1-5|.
TGTGCCACCAGTGGGACACAGGGGGCGAGCAATCAGCCCCAGCATTTT
CATSGTQGASNQPQHF
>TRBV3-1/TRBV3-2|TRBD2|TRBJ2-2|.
TGTGCCAGCAGCCCGGGACTAGCGGGAAGGAGCGGGGAGCTGTTTTTT
CASSPGLAGRSGELFF
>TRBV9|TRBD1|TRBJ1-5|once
TGTGCCAGCGGGAGGACAGGACTTTTGGGTCAGCCCCAGCATTTT
CASGRTGLLGQPQHF
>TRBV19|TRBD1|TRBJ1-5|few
TGTGCCAGTAGTATAGCATACAGGGGAACTCAGCCCCAGCATTTT
CASSIAYRGTQPQHF
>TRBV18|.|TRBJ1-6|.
TGTGCCAGCTCACCTACAAGGTCGAGTTCACCCCTCCACTTT
CASSPTRSSSPLHF
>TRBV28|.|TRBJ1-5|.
TGTGCCAGCGGCGGAAATCAGCCCCAGCATTTT
CASGGNQPQHF
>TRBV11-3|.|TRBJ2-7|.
TGTGCCAGCAGCTCCCTTCGGGGGTTCGAGCAGTACTTC
CASSSLRGFEQYF
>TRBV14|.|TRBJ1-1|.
TGTGCCAGCAGCCAATTATGGGGGATGAACACTGAAGCTTTCTTT
CASSQLWGMNTEAFF
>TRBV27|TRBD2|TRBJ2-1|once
TGTGCCAGCAGTTTCGGAGCGGGAGGGAGTGTGGATGAGCAGTTCTTC
CASSFGAGGSVDEQFF
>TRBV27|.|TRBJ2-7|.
TGTGCCAGCAGTCAGACTACTACCTACGAGCAGTACTTC
CASSQTTTYEQYF
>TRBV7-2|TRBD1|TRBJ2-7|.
TGTGCCAGCAGCTTAGTCAGGGGGAATGGGGAGCAGTACTTC
CASSLVRGNGEQYF
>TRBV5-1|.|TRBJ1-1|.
TGCGCCAGCAGCCCGGGACACCTCATGAACACTGAAGCTTTCTTT
CASSPGHLMNTEAFF
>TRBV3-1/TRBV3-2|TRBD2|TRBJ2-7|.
TGTGCCAGCAGCCGAAGAGCGGGAGGGAATTACTACGAGCAGTACTTC
CASSRRAGGNYYEQYF
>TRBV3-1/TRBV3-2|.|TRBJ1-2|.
TGTGCCAGCAGCCAAGCGGTCAATGGCTACACCTTC
CASSQAVNGYTF
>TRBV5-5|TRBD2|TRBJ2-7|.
TGTGCCAGCAGCTTGGCACTAGCGGGAGGGTCCTACGAGCAGTACTTC
CASSLALAGGSYEQYF